Listed below are T cell receptor beta chains from one sample, sequenced in a study of shared clonotypes between healthy human individuals. Assay used: immunoSEQ multiplex PCR; TCRdb lists only in-frame clones, some missing. The sample contains 2 million to 2.5 million clones, about 92% of which appear only once. Material: naive CD8+ T cells from PBMCs. The receptors were gathered from a young man in good health. Some clones in this sample may be carry-over from other donors' samples. The CDR3 runs from the conserved cysteine through the conserved F or W. The D gene is left open where the match is weak. Expanded clones get a size class; other rows say once, few or many, or leave the size out.

.	TRBV7-8	TRBD2	TRBJ2-1	CASSPGSGRADEQFF	TGTGCCAGCAGCCCCGGCAGCGGGAGGGCGGATGAGCAGTTCTTC
.	TRBV6-6	.	TRBJ1-2	CASSYSTGRNYGYTF	TGTGCCAGCAGTTACTCAACGGGCCGCAACTATGGCTACACCTTC
.	TRBV27	TRBD2	TRBJ2-1	CASSLSAGGFYNEQFF	TGTGCCAGCAGTTTATCGGCGGGGGGCTTCTACAATGAGCAGTTCTTC
.	TRBV5-1	.	TRBJ1-1	CASSWEKDGPGTEAFF	TGCGCCAGCAGCTGGGAAAAGGACGGCCCGGGGACTGAAGCTTTCTTT
.	TRBV9	.	TRBJ2-1	CASSVGAEQFF	TGTGCCAGCAGCGTAGGCGCTGAGCAGTTCTTC
.	TRBV21-1	.	TRBJ2-7	CASSKNDFSPYEQYF	TGTGCCAGCAGCAAGAATGACTTCTCACCCTACGAGCAGTACTTC
few	TRBV6-5	.	TRBJ1-5	CASSYDSNQPQHF	TGTGCCAGCAGTTATGATAGCAATCAGCCCCAGCATTTT
.	TRBV4-3	TRBD1	TRBJ1-1	CASSHKEGAGTEAFF	TGCGCCAGCAGCCATAAAGAGGGGGCCGGGACTGAAGCTTTCTTT
.	TRBV25-1	TRBD2	TRBJ2-1	CASKGLAISSYNEQFF	TGTGCCAGCAAGGGACTAGCGATTAGCTCCTACAATGAGCAGTTCTTC
.	TRBV7-8	TRBD1	TRBJ1-3	CASSPRDRVSGNTIYF	TGTGCCAGCAGCCCCCGGGACAGGGTATCGGGAAACACCATATATTTT
.	TRBV4-1	.	TRBJ2-1	CASSHIGLGGFDNEQFF	TGCGCCAGCAGCCACATAGGACTAGGGGGTTTTGATAATGAGCAGTTCTTC
.	TRBV11-2	.	TRBJ2-7	CASSLGAISEQYF	TGTGCCAGCAGCTTAGGGGCCATATCAGAGCAGTACTTC
.	TRBV7-2	TRBD1	TRBJ1-2	CASSPRDSYGYTF	TGTGCCAGCAGCCCTCGGGACAGCTATGGCTACACCTTC
.	TRBV7-2	TRBD2	TRBJ2-4	CASSLGYSSGPESF	TGTGCCAGCAGCTTAGGGTACTCTAGCGGCCCAGAGTCCTTC
.	TRBV7-9	TRBD2	TRBJ2-3	CASSLGLAGDTQYF	TGTGCCAGCAGCCTGGGACTAGCGGGAGATACGCAGTATTTT
.	TRBV10-3	.	TRBJ1-1	CATGRRDTEAFF	TGTGCCACCGGCCGAAGGGACACTGAAGCTTTCTTT
.	TRBV2	.	TRBJ2-3	CASSATSHSRDTQYF	TGTGCCAGCAGTGCTACTAGCCACAGTCGAGATACGCAGTATTTT
once	TRBV7-8	TRBD2	TRBJ2-5	CASSLGSGSETQYF	TGTGCCAGCAGCTTAGGGAGCGGGAGTGAGACCCAGTACTTC
.	TRBV13	.	TRBJ2-5	CASSSPTILGTQYF	TGTGCCAGCAGCTCCCCGACTATCTTGGGGACCCAGTACTTC
.	TRBV11-2	TRBD1	TRBJ1-5	CASSLGQGGQPQHF	TGTGCCAGCAGCTTGGGACAGGGAGGTCAGCCCCAGCATTTT
once	TRBV6-5	.	TRBJ2-1	CASSQPAVHEQFF	TGTGCCAGCAGTCAACCGGCCGTTCATGAGCAGTTCTTC
.	TRBV7-9	TRBD1	TRBJ2-7	CASSFKTGDGTYEQYF	TGTGCCAGCAGTTTTAAGACAGGGGACGGCACCTACGAGCAGTACTTC
.	TRBV7-9	.	TRBJ2-3	CASTETRLVLPPDTQYF	TGTGCCAGCACCGAGACGAGACTAGTTTTACCCCCAGATACGCAGTATTTT
once	TRBV9	TRBD1	TRBJ2-1	CASSAQGAVSYNEQFF	TGTGCCAGCAGCGCTCAGGGGGCGGTCTCCTACAATGAGCAGTTCTTC
.	TRBV7-8	TRBD2	TRBJ2-7	CASSLVSSGRALSSYEQYF	TGTGCCAGCAGCTTAGTGTCTAGCGGGAGGGCCTTAAGTTCCTACGAGCAGTACTTC
.	TRBV27	.	TRBJ2-3	CASSKSTDTQYF	TGTGCCAGCAGTAAGTCCACAGATACGCAGTATTTT
.	TRBV27	TRBD2	TRBJ2-1	CASSLGTSSNEQFF	TGTGCCAGCAGCCTTGGGACTAGCTCTAATGAGCAGTTCTTC
.	TRBV30	.	TRBJ1-5	CAWSSGGQPQHF	TGTGCCTGGAGCAGCGGAGGTCAGCCCCAGCATTTT
.	TRBV28	.	TRBJ2-1	CASSLGNEQFF	TGTGCCAGCAGTTTAGGCAATGAGCAGTTCTTC
.	TRBV7-2	TRBD2	TRBJ2-1	CASSLNQEGLEVEQFF	TGTGCCAGCAGCTTAAATCAAGAGGGACTAGAAGTTGAGCAGTTCTTC
.	TRBV10-2	.	TRBJ2-6	CASTGFSGANVLTF	TGCGCCAGCACCGGTTTCTCTGGGGCCAACGTCCTGACTTTC
few	TRBV7-3	.	TRBJ1-1	CASSLDSANEAFF	TGTGCCAGCAGCTTGGACTCAGCCAATGAAGCTTTCTTT
.	TRBV19	TRBD2	TRBJ2-7	CASSPGTSGWGNEQYF	TGTGCCAGTAGTCCGGGGACTAGCGGGTGGGGCAACGAGCAGTACTTC
.	TRBV9	.	TRBJ2-3	CASSVEGRETDTQYF	TGTGCCAGCAGCGTAGAAGGCAGGGAGACAGATACGCAGTATTTT
.	TRBV2	.	TRBJ2-4	CASSPGRGLKNIQYF	TGTGCCAGCAGCCCCGGCAGGGGCCTCAAAAACATTCAGTACTTC
.	TRBV13	.	TRBJ2-1	CASSLDGENSYNEQFF	TGTGCCAGCAGCCTCGACGGGGAGAACTCCTACAATGAGCAGTTCTTC
.	TRBV29-1	.	TRBJ2-2	CSVFRTNTGELFF	TGCAGCGTTTTTCGCACAAACACCGGGGAGCTGTTTTTT
.	TRBV2	.	TRBJ2-7	CASRASPGSYEQYF	TGTGCCAGCAGAGCCTCTCCAGGGAGCTACGAGCAGTACTTC
.	TRBV5-4	TRBD2	TRBJ2-7	CASSERIAGAGDEQYF	TGTGCCAGCAGCGAGCGGATAGCGGGAGCTGGCGACGAGCAGTACTTC
.	TRBV28	.	TRBJ1-1	CASSPWGTKTEAFF	TGTGCCAGCAGCCCGTGGGGAACAAAAACTGAAGCTTTCTTT
.	TRBV28	TRBD2	TRBJ2-3	CASSPPSREGSTDTQYF	TGTGCCAGCAGTCCCCCCTCCAGGGAGGGTTCAACAGATACGCAGTATTTT
.	TRBV19	TRBD1	TRBJ1-1	CASRGQGATEAFF	TGTGCCAGTAGAGGACAGGGGGCCACTGAAGCTTTCTTT
.	TRBV4-1	TRBD2	TRBJ2-1	CASRSTSGWYNEQFF	TGCGCCAGCAGGTCGACTAGCGGGTGGTACAATGAGCAGTTCTTC
.	TRBV28	.	TRBJ1-5	CAGGEMPQHF	TGTGCCGGGGGAGAGATGCCCCAGCATTTT
once	TRBV5-1	TRBD1	TRBJ2-4	CASSLGQGKNIQYF	TGCGCCAGCAGCTTGGGACAGGGGAAAAACATTCAGTACTTC
.	TRBV6-1	.	TRBJ2-3	CASSEAYREGTDTQYF	TGTGCCAGCAGTGAAGCGTACAGGGAGGGCACAGATACGCAGTATTTT
.	TRBV10-3	TRBD2	TRBJ2-1	CAISELTGGGYNEQFF	TGTGCCATCAGTGAGTTAACGGGAGGAGGTTACAATGAGCAGTTCTTC
.	TRBV28	.	TRBJ1-4	CASTPEGANPTNEKLFF	TGTGCCAGCACCCCAGAGGGAGCCAATCCAACTAATGAAAAACTGTTTTTT
once	TRBV10-3	.	TRBJ1-2	CAISETDKFGYTF	TGTGCCATCAGTGAGACCGACAAGTTCGGCTACACCTTC
.	TRBV7-6	.	TRBJ2-3	CASSFGWDFQESTDTQYF	TGTGCCAGCAGCTTTGGTTGGGACTTTCAAGAAAGCACAGATACGCAGTATTTT
.	TRBV6-6	.	TRBJ2-7	CASSPGPHYEQYF	TGTGCCAGCAGCCCCGGACCTCACTACGAGCAGTACTTC
.	TRBV11-1	.	TRBJ2-4	CASSFGPNIQYF	TGTGCCAGCAGCTTTGGGCCTAACATTCAGTACTTC